This T cell receptor (beta chain) stems from a study of blood T cells in healthy people across ages (dated by TCRdb to 2013 to 2016). A note on the overall study: In model experiments, roughly one uniquely barcoded TCR beta cDNA molecule per two T cells was captured by template switching. The donors were split into four age groups: young (average about 16 years), middle-aged (roughly 42), aged (roughly 65) and long-lived (about 74). Age-related changes in TCR beta repertoire diversity were measured in the study by deep sequencing normalized with unique cDNA molecular identifiers. Two additional independent replicas of 1 million unique cDNA reads from the same blood draw were analyzed for two donors (one aged 18 to 30 and one aged 80 or older).

Findings and caveats that apply to the study as a whole: Compared with the aged group, more naive CD4+ T cells, fewer expanded clones and increased TCR diversity were shown by the long-lived group, suggesting age selection. As age increased, observed TCR beta diversity per million T cells dropped in a roughly linear way, and a significant reduction was already evident by age 40. Observed TCR beta diversity correlated strongly with the percentage of naive T cells measured by flow cytometry. Because donor CMV infection status was unknown, age-related changes in expanded clonotypes were potentially confounded. Estimates of total diversity based on one million sequenced T cells were regarded as lower bounds and as underestimates. Bulk unsorted PBMC profiling prevented conclusive comparison of naive and antigen-experienced compartments.

The library was made by 5' RACE. Sequenced using an Illumina HiSeq 2500. The second PCR ran for roughly 7 to 12 cycles and used a J-beta primer mix along with a sample-barcoded 5' primer. A unique molecular identifier was introduced onto each TCR beta cDNA molecule by a template-switch 5' adaptor carrying 12 random nucleotides. At least 2.5 million CDR3-containing paired-end reads were obtained from each sample. First-strand cDNA was synthesized from all RNA with the Mint cDNA synthesis kit, primed by a TRBC-specific oligonucleotide. Following uracil-DNA glycosylase treatment, a first 18-cycle PCR with universal primers M1SS and BC2_uni_R was performed on all cDNA. Regarding the original processing steps: For normalization, 1 million high-quality reads, each with a distinct molecular identifier, were randomly selected from each sample. Reads with shared molecular identifiers were discarded instead of being binned into consensus sequences. CDR3 identification, clonotype clustering and error correction used MiTCR with a Q25 quality threshold and the strictest error-elimination algorithm. A nonparametric unseen species model using Euler transformation provided a lower-bound estimate of total TCR beta diversity. Through fastp at Q25 and MiXCR, TCRdb rebuilt clones from the public reads, retaining in-frame beta chains. Rows are unified per CDR3 protein, each entry keeping the most common DNA and genes. TCRdb assigned the V and J calls; the authors' analysis was not used. This sample holds around 800,000 distinct CDR3 sequences; 20% to 30% were observed only once. The biggest ten clones account for less than 3.5% of the sample.

This clonotype was counted only a few times. No cognate antigen has been identified for it. No clone much larger than this one lies a single base away; base qualities are absent. The donors were roughly 39 Caucasian individuals from Russia, aged roughly 6 to 100 years, who were systemically healthy. Each donor gave approximately 9.4 milliliters of peripheral blood, drawn into EDTA-treated Vacutainer tubes. Ficoll-Paque density-gradient centrifugation was used to isolate PBMCs, with at least 6 million obtained per sample. Total RNA was extracted from PBMCs with Trizol reagent, with at least 6 micrograms obtained per sample. For every donor, an aliquot of PBMCs went through flow cytometry to measure the percentages of naive CD45RAhigh/CD27high T cells. The V end loses 2 bases and the J end loses 6 bases, and a stretch of 17 bases separates them. The CDR3 covers 15 residues, taking in both the cysteine and the phenylalanine. Of the read, only the CDR3 DNA is kept; its 45 bases are in frame from base 1. Based on the germline V gene, the CDR1 and CDR2 sequences are SGHTA and FQGTGA.

Another study also made use of these data, one on T cells of mothers and their children. According to the second study: Nine systemically healthy Caucasian individuals served as donors, namely three mothers together with their six children. cDNA synthesis consumed the entire amount of extracted RNA, loaded at about 1.6 ug RNA in each 15 ul reaction. In the second PCR, the M1S primer added sample barcodes and 2-4 random nucleotides. Each mother yielded over 8.5 million TCR beta CDR3 reads and each child 3 million or so reads. Thymic selection shapes the output of TCR recombination in a similar way in related and unrelated pairs, and inherited differences have a minor effect. Normalized repertoire overlap was always found to be slightly, but never significantly, higher in related mother-child pairs than in unrelated mother-child pairs. Persistent microchimeric T cell clones were not detected, at a sensitivity of 85 to 100 clones per million clonotypes. To look for features that set related mother-child pairs apart from unrelated individuals, the researchers ran deep NGS to compare the TCR beta repertoires of mothers and children. On average, the children were roughly 10 +/- 4 years old, while the mothers were about 40 +/- 4 years old. After adapter ligation was performed with NEBNext reagents, the libraries were sequenced on an Illumina HiSeq 2000 with 100+100 nt paired-end reads. To avoid cross-contamination, the mother libraries and the child libraries were prepared a month apart and sequenced in separate runs. Between about 500,000 and 2,300,000 distinct TCR beta clonotypes were identified per donor. Naive TCR beta clonotypes were estimated from low-frequency clonotypes matched to each donor's FACS-determined naive share, without sorting.

The rearranged chain carries TRBV7-3 and TRBJ2-7; tentative D gene TRBD1, with 6 bases matching. This TCR came from a boy aged 5-17 years in good health. Sequencing was carried out using blood. At the DNA level, the sequence is TGTGCCAGCAGCTTACACGACAGGCTCCATAGCGAGCAGTACTTC. Translated, this gives CASSLHDRLHSEQYF.